A single sample is the source of the 10 T cell receptor beta chains below, sequenced in a study of PD-1 blockade in classical Hodgkin lymphoma. Clones were read by immunoSEQ multiplex PCR, and TCRdb kept only the in-frame ones, dropping some. This sample has about 27,000 clones, with 85% to 90% found just once. Time point indicated: cycle 4 day 1 (C4D1), after 6 weeks of nivolumab. No patient escaped relapse after autologous stem cell transplantation, and brentuximab vedotin exposure varied. Purification of CD4+ T cells from thawed PBMCs was performed via magnetic negative selection. Sequences were derived from CD4+ T cells from blood, sampled before the fourth cycle of nivolumab. The source is a human donor with classical Hodgkin lymphoma.

The rearrangement joins TRBV2 to TRBJ2-7; 10 bases map to TRBD2. The CDR3 covers 15 residues. The germline gives CDR1 SNHLY, CDR2 FYNNEI. V lost 6 bases to trimming and J lost 0 bases; unmatched junction nucleotides: 5. CDR3 sequence reads: CASRLTSGFSYEQYF. The CDR3 DNA follows: TGTGCCAGCAGACTGACTAGCGGGTTCTCCTACGAGCAGTACTTC.

The chain's CDR3 is CASSTGLAGANEQFF. CDR3 bases: TGTGCCAGTAGTACGGGACTAGCGGGAGCCAATGAGCAGTTCTTC. The gene calls are TRBV19 and TRBJ2-1; TRBD2 aligns across 14 bases. The length of the CDR3 is 15 residues. The trim removed 4 bases at V and 6 bases at J, leaving 2 bases unmatched. Germline CDR1 is LNHDA and CDR2 is SQIVND (reference sequence).

This chain uses TRBV6-6 with TRBJ1-5; 7 nucleotides agree with TRBD1. Germline assignment: CDR1 MNHNY and CDR2 SVGAGI (reference sequence). This CDR3 has 16 residues. V trimming: 5 bases; J trimming: 2 bases; junction bases outside the gene matches: 9. In DNA form, the CDR3 reads TGTGCCAGCAGTACGGACAGGCAAGGAGGCAATCAGCCCCAGCATTTT. Translation gives CASSTDRQGGNQPQHF.

The chain combines TRBV7-9 with TRBJ1-1; no reliable D call. The CDR3 is 13 residues long. The V end was cut by 1 base, the J end by 3 bases, with 6 bases between. Germline CDR1 and CDR2: SEHNR and FQNEAQ (reference sequence). CDR3 in DNA: TGTGCCAGCAGCTTAGAGAGTCACACTGAAGCTTTCTTT. Encoded protein: CASSLESHTEAFF.

J is TRBJ1-1 and V is TRBV19; D gene unclear. Germline V gene data show CDR1 as LNHDA and CDR2 as SQIVND (reference sequence). The CDR3 sequence is 13 residues long. Trimming stripped 5 bases from V and 2 bases from J, with 9 bases between. The CDR3 region has the DNA TGTGCCAGTAGTCTTACTCCCAACACTGAAGCTTTCTTT. Translated: CASSLTPNTEAFF.

The count of this clone is one. V is TRBV27 and J is TRBJ2-4, with D maybe TRBD2 (6 bases). The V end was cut by 5 bases, the J end by 0 bases, with 14 bases between. From germline, CDR1 is MNHEY and CDR2 SMNVEV (reference sequence). CDR3 length: 16 residues. CDR3 nucleotide sequence: TGTGCCAGCAGTAGGGAGGCGGTGATAGCCAAAAACATTCAGTACTTC. It is translated as CASSREAVIAKNIQYF.

The V and J genes are TRBV7-9 and TRBJ1-1; perhaps TRBD1 as D (6 bases). Germline V gives CDR1 SEHNR, CDR2 FQNEAQ (reference sequence). The CDR3 has 16 residues. V was cut by 8 bases and J by 3 bases, with 22 bases left in between. The CDR3: CASDPMEQGWDTEAFF. DNA of the CDR3: TGTGCCAGCGACCCAATGGAACAGGGATGGGACACTGAAGCTTTCTTT.

The chain recombines TRBV19 with TRBJ1-1; unclear D gene. The CDR3 is made up of 14 amino acids. V was trimmed by 11 bases and J by 2 bases, leaving 18 bases between them. The germline gives CDR1 LNHDA, CDR2 SQIVND (reference sequence). This CDR3 is CASTEGRVNTEAFF. The CDR3 DNA sequence: TGTGCCTCCACCGAAGGGAGGGTTAACACTGAAGCTTTCTTT.

The chain uses TRBV7-2 and TRBJ2-1; perhaps TRBD1 as D (6 bases). CDR1 and CDR2 from the germline V gene are SGHTA and FQGNSA. The length of the CDR3 is 14 residues. V was pared by 8 bases and J by 4 bases, with 15 bases between. CDR3 region: CASSGQGRYNEQFF. CDR3 DNA sequence: TGTGCCAGCTCGGGTCAGGGGCGTTACAATGAGCAGTTCTTC.

This chain joins TRBV7-7 and TRBJ2-2; TRBD2 is a possible D gene (5 bases). The CDR3 totals 12 residues. Trimming removed 6 bases from V and 5 bases from J, with 7 bases in between. Germline loops: CDR1 SSHAT, CDR2 FNYEAQ (reference sequence). As DNA, the CDR3 is TGTGCCAGCAGTCGAGGGACCGGGGAGCTGTTTTTT. It codes for CASSRGTGELFF.